Listed below are T cell receptor beta chains from one sample, sequenced in a study of T-cell memory formation after mild COVID-19. TCRdb used MiXCR to reprocess the 5' RACE reads, holding one entry per CDR3 protein. The repertoire consists of just under 550,000 distinct CDR3 sequences, with approximately 20% occurring once and the leading ten covering 9.5% to 15%. Sequenced: PBMCs or a T cell subset sorted from them (not recorded which). The receptor set was obtained from an adult woman who had mild COVID-19 (a few samples of this study predate the infection). Cell type and time point are not known. Both conserved end residues are part of each CDR3. The order of the fields is J gene, D gene, V gene, clone size, CDR3 DNA, CDR3 protein. A D gene is named only where the DNA matches it firmly. Some rows mark clone size as missing; the rest say once, few, many or name a class of expanded clone.

j_call: TRBJ2-7
d_call: TRBD2
v_call: TRBV5-1
clone_size: few
cdr3_nt: TGCGCCAGCAGCTTGGAGGGACTACCATCCTACGAGCAGTACTTC
cdr3_aa: CASSLEGLPSYEQYF

j_call: TRBJ1-2
d_call: -
v_call: TRBV21-1
clone_size: -
cdr3_nt: TGTGCCAGCAGCAAAGTTAATCGGGCCTCGTTCTATGGCTACACCTTC
cdr3_aa: CASSKVNRASFYGYTF

j_call: TRBJ2-2
d_call: TRBD2
v_call: TRBV5-1
clone_size: few
cdr3_nt: TGCGCCAGCAGCCTCCTCCAGCGGGGGGACGGCACCGGGGAGCTGTTTTTT
cdr3_aa: CASSLLQRGDGTGELFF

j_call: TRBJ2-7
d_call: -
v_call: TRBV5-8
clone_size: -
cdr3_nt: TGTGCCAGCACTTCTAGACAGTCTCGGGAGCAGTACTTC
cdr3_aa: CASTSRQSREQYF

j_call: TRBJ2-2
d_call: -
v_call: TRBV11-3
clone_size: -
cdr3_nt: TGTGCCAGCAGCTCCACTGCGGATACCGGGGAGCTGTTTTTT
cdr3_aa: CASSSTADTGELFF

j_call: TRBJ1-1
d_call: TRBD1
v_call: TRBV5-1
clone_size: -
cdr3_nt: TGCGCCAGCACAAAACGGGACAGGAACACTGAAGCTTTCTTT
cdr3_aa: CASTKRDRNTEAFF

j_call: TRBJ2-3
d_call: TRBD1
v_call: TRBV7-9
clone_size: -
cdr3_nt: TGTGCCAGCAGCTTAACTCCGGACAGGGGGTCAACAGATACGCAGTATTTT
cdr3_aa: CASSLTPDRGSTDTQYF

j_call: TRBJ2-5
d_call: TRBD1
v_call: TRBV7-2
clone_size: few
cdr3_nt: TGTGCCAGCAGCTTACCAGGGGGCGGAAAGACCCAGTACTTC
cdr3_aa: CASSLPGGGKTQYF

j_call: TRBJ2-7
d_call: TRBD1
v_call: TRBV11-2
clone_size: -
cdr3_nt: TGTGCCAGCAGCTTACGACAGGGTCTCTACGAGCAGTACTTC
cdr3_aa: CASSLRQGLYEQYF

j_call: TRBJ2-7
d_call: -
v_call: TRBV11-3
clone_size: -
cdr3_nt: TGTGCCAGCAGCCCACGGACTCGACCCTACGAGCAGTACTTC
cdr3_aa: CASSPRTRPYEQYF

j_call: TRBJ2-7
d_call: -
v_call: TRBV3-1
clone_size: -
cdr3_nt: TGTGCCAGCAGCCCATCCCCGCAGGGAACCTACGAGCAGTACTTC
cdr3_aa: CASSPSPQGTYEQYF

j_call: TRBJ2-7
d_call: TRBD1
v_call: TRBV5-1
clone_size: -
cdr3_nt: TGCGCCAGCAGCGGACAGGGAATGCTCTACGAGCAGTACTTC
cdr3_aa: CASSGQGMLYEQYF

j_call: TRBJ1-1
d_call: -
v_call: TRBV15
clone_size: few
cdr3_nt: TGTGCCACCAGCTCAGAGACGGGGTCTGAAGCTTTCTTT
cdr3_aa: CATSSETGSEAFF

j_call: TRBJ1-1
d_call: TRBD1
v_call: TRBV7-9
clone_size: many
cdr3_nt: TGTGCCAGCAGCTCCGGGACAGGGACCACTGAAGCTTTCTTT
cdr3_aa: CASSSGTGTTEAFF

j_call: TRBJ1-1
d_call: -
v_call: TRBV7-9
clone_size: -
cdr3_nt: TGTGCCAGCAGCCCCTATTCTAGCACTGAAGCTTTCTTT
cdr3_aa: CASSPYSSTEAFF

j_call: TRBJ2-3
d_call: TRBD2
v_call: TRBV9
clone_size: -
cdr3_nt: TGTGCCAGCAGCGTAGTGTCTAGCGGGGGTAAGGATACGCAGTATTTT
cdr3_aa: CASSVVSSGGKDTQYF